The 11 T cell receptor beta chains listed next were all sequenced from one sample in a study of blood T cell repertoires in COVID-19. Using immunoSEQ multiplex PCR, the repertoire was profiled, and TCRdb retains in-frame clones only, with some absent. The sample gives about 110,000 clones, around 83% of which show up once; about 3% is in the top ten. Material for sequencing was peripheral blood. These receptors were taken from a man aged 40-49 years with acute or convalescent COVID-19.

The V call is TRBV27, the J call TRBJ1-5; tentative D call: TRBD1 (6 bases). This CDR3 spans 11 amino acids. Germline values: CDR1 MNHEY, CDR2 SMNVEV (reference sequence). The germline V and J ends were trimmed by 5 bases and 7 bases, with 6 bases remaining between them. The CDR3 here is CASSQGQPQHF. The DNA of the CDR3 is TGTGCCAGCAGTCAGGGGCAGCCCCAGCATTTT.

J is TRBJ2-3 and V is TRBV5-6, with TRBD1 as a possible D gene (6 bases). The CDR3 is made up of 14 amino acids. Looked up from germline, CDR1 is SGHDT and CDR2 is YYEEEE. Trimming removed 8 bases at V and 6 bases at J, with 19 bases between. The CDR3 spells CASLWGQLLDTQYF. In nucleotides, the CDR3 is TGTGCCAGTCTTTGGGGACAACTTTTGGATACGCAGTATTTT.

This clone was recorded only once. This sequence joins TRBV5-4 and TRBJ2-1, with D maybe TRBD2 (7 bases). CDR1 and CDR2 from the germline V gene are SGHNT and YYREEE (reference sequence). CDR3 length: 16 amino acids. The V and J ends lost 4 bases and 3 bases respectively, with 17 bases between them. The CDR3 loop reads CASSRGAGTLYNEQFF. The CDR3 nucleotides read TGTGCCAGCAGCCGGGGGGCCGGGACTCTCTACAATGAGCAGTTCTTC.

The rearrangement uses TRBV6-6 and TRBJ2-5; TRBD1 matches at 7 bases. CDR3 length: 15 residues. Germline trimming cut 2 bases from V and 2 bases from J; bases unmatched to any gene: 5. Germline values: CDR1 MNHNY, CDR2 SVGAGI (reference sequence). This CDR3 reads CASSYAGTEQETQYF. The CDR3 DNA reads TGTGCCAGCAGTTACGCCGGGACAGAACAAGAGACCCAGTACTTC.

This sequence joins TRBV7-3 and TRBJ2-3, with D perhaps matching TRBD2 (5 bases). CDR3 length equals 16 residues. Germline CDR1 SGHTA, CDR2 FQGTGA. Between the trimmed V and J ends, which lost 1 base and 4 bases, there was a span of 15 bases. This chain's CDR3 is CASSLKKASRADTQYF. CDR3 DNA sequence: TGTGCCAGCAGCTTAAAGAAGGCTAGCCGCGCAGATACGCAGTATTTT.

The chain couples TRBV4-1 to TRBJ2-7; weak D call: TRBD2 (7 bases). The CDR3 extends over 13 amino acids. In germline, CDR1 is MGHRA, CDR2 YSYEKL. Between the trimmed V and J ends, which lost 5 bases and 5 bases, there was a span of 13 bases. This CDR3 is CASSLRGGNEQYF. CDR3 DNA: TGCGCCAGCAGCTTAAGGGGGGGAAACGAGCAGTACTTC.

The rearrangement joins TRBV2 to TRBJ1-2; TRBD1 matches at 9 bases. The germline V gene encodes CDR1 SNHLY and CDR2 FYNNEI. The CDR3 consists of 13 residues. V was clipped by 8 bases and J by 8 bases; unmatched bases: 9. The CDR3 reads CASAGDREEGYTF. The CDR3 DNA reads TGTGCCAGCGCTGGGGACAGGGAGGAAGGCTACACCTTC.

The rearrangement links TRBV10-3 to TRBJ2-2; 8 nucleotides match TRBD2. Trimming took 5 bases from V and 4 from J; bases not matched to a gene: 3. Germline CDR1 and CDR2: ENHRY and SYGVKD. The CDR3 spans 14 residues. CDR3 sequence: CAISRTSTTGELFF. CDR3 DNA: TGTGCCATCAGTAGGACTAGCACCACCGGGGAGCTGTTTTTT.

The chain's CDR3 is CASSVSRDRGNTEAFF. In nucleotides, the CDR3 is TGTGCCAGCAGCGTATCCCGGGACAGGGGGAACACTGAAGCTTTCTTT. V usage is TRBV9 and J usage is TRBJ1-1; TRBD1 matches at 10 bases. Germline assignment: CDR1 SGDLS and CDR2 YYNGEE. Trimming at V came to 1 base and at J to 1 base, leaving 4 bases not matched to a gene. CDR3 size: 16 residues.

The chain carries TRBV20-1 and TRBJ2-3; D is undetermined. The CDR3 length is 11 residues. V lost 2 bases, J lost 2 bases, and 2 bases lay in between. Germline CDR1 DFQATT, CDR2 SNEGSKA (reference sequence). CDR3 bases: TGCAGTGCTAGACACACAGATACGCAGTATTTT. As protein: CSARHTDTQYF.

The chain recombines TRBV7-2 with TRBJ1-4, with TRBD1 identical over 7 bases. Trimming at V came to 8 bases and at J to 4 bases, leaving 7 bases not matched to a gene. This CDR3 has 14 amino acids. Germline assignment: CDR1 SGHTA and CDR2 FQGNSA. CDR3 residues: CASGIGGHNEKLFF. In nucleotides, the CDR3 is TGTGCCAGCGGGATAGGGGGCCATAATGAAAAACTGTTTTTT.